Here is one TCR beta chain with its context. The V gene end was trimmed by 1 base and the J gene end by 4 bases; junction bases not matched to a gene: 1. The CDR3 runs to 12 residues. Germline CDR1 and CDR2: GTSNPN and SVGIG (reference sequence). TCRdb's table, derived via immunoSEQ multiplex PCR, lists solely in-frame clones and lacks some. This sample yields roughly 100,000 clones, of which roughly 92% are seen a single time; 1.5% to 2.5% belongs to the top ten. The sample belongs to a study of blood T cell repertoires in COVID-19. On the study more broadly: The study drew acute and convalescent COVID-19 samples from the United States, Italy and Spain.

The rearrangement links TRBV30 to TRBJ2-7; 7 bases map to TRBD1. The receptor comes from a woman aged 45-65 years with COVID-19, enrolled during active disease. Sequences were obtained from peripheral blood. The CDR3 region has the DNA TGTGCCTGGAGTGAACAGGGGTACGAGCAGTACTTC. Translating it yields CAWSEQGYEQYF.